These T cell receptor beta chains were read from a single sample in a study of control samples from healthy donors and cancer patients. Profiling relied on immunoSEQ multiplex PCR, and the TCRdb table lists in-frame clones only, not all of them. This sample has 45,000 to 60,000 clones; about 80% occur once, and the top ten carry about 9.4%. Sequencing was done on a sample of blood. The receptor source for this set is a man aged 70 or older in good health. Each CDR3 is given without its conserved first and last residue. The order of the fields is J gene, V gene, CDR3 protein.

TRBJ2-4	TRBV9	ASSAESRGSIQY
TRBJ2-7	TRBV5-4	ASSPGTSVSYEQY
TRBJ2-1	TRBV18	ASSPSYRGEQF
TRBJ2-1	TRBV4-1	ASSQDLGMSPYNEQF
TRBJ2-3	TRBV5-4	ASRPSWGTDTQY
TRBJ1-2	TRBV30	AWGLPTGTSYT
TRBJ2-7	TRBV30	AWSVGRVNEQY
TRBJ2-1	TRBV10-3	AISADYNEQF
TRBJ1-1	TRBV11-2	ASTLNRDTEAF
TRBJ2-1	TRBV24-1	ATTERWASEQF
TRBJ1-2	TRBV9	ASGWENYGYT
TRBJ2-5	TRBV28	ASRPLPGRDEGQETQY
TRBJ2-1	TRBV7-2	ASSIDSGRRNEQF
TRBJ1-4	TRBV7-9	ASSPSGRSNEKLF
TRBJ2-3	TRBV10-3	AIQGGDKSTDTQY
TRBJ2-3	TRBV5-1	ASSLEGNTQY
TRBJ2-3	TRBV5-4	ASSSASTDTQY
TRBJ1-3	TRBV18	ASSQTVYTSSGNTIY